This entry describes one TCR beta chain. The source of the sample is a study of cytomegalovirus exposure and HLA in healthy donors. The CDR3 runs to 18 residues. Trimming took 0 bases from V and 4 from J; bases not matched to a gene: 13. Germline assignment: CDR1 SGHRS and CDR2 YFSETQ. Measured with immunoSEQ multiplex PCR; TCRdb has only the in-frame clones, and not every one. The sample lists hundreds of thousands of clones, around 89% seen once, with roughly 1% in the top ten. The genes are TRBV5-1 and TRBJ2-7; 10 positions match TRBD2. The receptor comes from a woman aged 18-29 years in good health and CMV-seronegative. The sequencing sample was made of PBMCs. CDR3 in amino acids: CASSLAQREGPNRYEQYF. The CDR3, as DNA: TGCGCCAGCAGCTTGGCCCAGCGGGAGGGCCCTAATCGGTACGAGCAGTACTTC.